A selection of T cell receptor beta chains follows, all from one sample in a study of T cell responses to AZD1222 COVID-19 vaccine. The table came from immunoSEQ multiplex PCR; TCRdb's copy has only in-frame clones and leaves some out. The sample lists approximately 170,000 clones; roughly 94% were seen once. The specimen comprised peripheral blood, sampled 28 days after the second AZD1222 dose. These receptor sequences come from an adult who received the AZD1222 COVID-19 vaccine. CDR3s include the opening cysteine and the closing phenylalanine or tryptophan. D genes are given only for firm matches. Size values are once, few and many counts, or a class for expanded clones, and some rows have none.

cdr3_length j_call clone_size d_call v_call cdr3_nt cdr3_aa
17 TRBJ2-1 NA NA TRBV7-2 TGTGCCAGCAGCTTCTCAAGGGGAGCGGGCTCACACAATGAGCAGTTCTTC CASSFSRGAGSHNEQFF
15 TRBJ2-3 NA NA TRBV5-1 TGCGCCAGCAGAGCGGACTGGTTTAGCACAGATACGCAGTATTTT CASRADWFSTDTQYF
15 TRBJ2-7 NA NA TRBV6-5 TGTGCCAGCAGTTACTCGACAGGCCCAGCCTACGAGCAGTACTTC CASSYSTGPAYEQYF
13 TRBJ2-7 NA TRBD2 TRBV30 TGTGCCTGGGATAGCGGGAGTAGGACCGGGCAGTACTTC CAWDSGSRTGQYF
16 TRBJ1-1 NA NA TRBV7-6 TGTGCCAGCAGTCCCGCGCCTCAGGGGCCGAACACTGAAGCTTTCTTT CASSPAPQGPNTEAFF
17 TRBJ2-1 NA NA TRBV20-1 TGCAGTGCTAGTATTCAGACTGGCCTTGCGAGATACAATGAGCAGTTCTTC CSASIQTGLARYNEQFF
14 TRBJ1-2 NA TRBD1 TRBV28 TGTGCCAGCAGTTTCGTGAGTCAGGGGGGTGGCTACACCTTC CASSFVSQGGGYTF
14 TRBJ1-1 NA NA TRBV5-1 TGCGCCAGCAGCTGGGGGTCTATGAACACTGAAGCTTTCTTT CASSWGSMNTEAFF
10 TRBJ2-5 NA NA TRBV30 TGTGCCTGGGGAAGAGAGACCCAGTACTTC CAWGRETQYF
14 TRBJ1-2 NA TRBD1 TRBV7-9 TGTGCCAGCAGCCTCATGACAGGGAAGGGTGGCTACACCTTC CASSLMTGKGGYTF
12 TRBJ1-1 NA NA TRBV24-1 TGTGCCACCAGAGGGGATAGCACTGAAGCTTTCTTT CATRGDSTEAFF
18 TRBJ2-3 NA TRBD2 TRBV10-3 TGTGCCATCAGTCCAGAACTAGCGGGAGGGCCGGGGACAGATACGCAGTATTTT CAISPELAGGPGTDTQYF
14 TRBJ2-3 NA TRBD2 TRBV6-5 TGTGCCAGCAGTTATAAGCGGGAGGGAGATACGCAGTATTTT CASSYKREGDTQYF
16 TRBJ1-1 NA TRBD1 TRBV27 TGTGCCAGCATCAAGTTTACAGGGGTTGGTAACACTGAAGCTTTCTTT CASIKFTGVGNTEAFF
17 TRBJ2-1 NA NA TRBV11-2 TGTGCCAGCAGCCACCACCTAGGGGAGGGGGCCTGGGATGAGCAGTTCTTC CASSHHLGEGAWDEQFF
14 TRBJ2-5 NA TRBD1 TRBV7-8 TGTGCCAGCAGCTTTGGACAGGGGCAAGAGACCCAGTACTTC CASSFGQGQETQYF
13 TRBJ2-7 NA NA TRBV28 TGTGCCAGTAAGGCCGGGGATTCCTACGAGCAGTACTTC CASKAGDSYEQYF
12 TRBJ2-7 NA TRBD1 TRBV29-1 TGCAGCGGCTCGACAGGGATGGGCGAGCAGTACTTC CSGSTGMGEQYF
13 TRBJ2-1 once NA TRBV7-2 TGTGCCAGCAGCCCTAGTGGGCCCAGCCAGCAGTTCTTC CASSPSGPSQQFF
14 TRBJ2-7 NA NA TRBV7-2 TGTGCCAGCAGCCTAACTAGGAGCTCCTACGAGCAGTACTTC CASSLTRSSYEQYF
16 TRBJ2-7 NA NA TRBV19 TGTGCCAGTAGTATCATTGGCGCAGGGCGTTCGTTTGAGCAGTACTTC CASSIIGAGRSFEQYF
14 TRBJ1-2 NA NA TRBV7-9 TGTGCCAGCAGCTTAAAGGGCGCAGTTTATGGCTACACCTTC CASSLKGAVYGYTF
16 TRBJ2-7 NA NA TRBV7-2 TGTGCCAGCAGCTTTGGCCTTGCGAATGAATACTACGAGCAGTACTTC CASSFGLANEYYEQYF
15 TRBJ1-4 NA NA TRBV4-3 TGCGCCAGCAGCCGGGACGGCAGCCCCCCTGAAAAACTGTTTTTT CASSRDGSPPEKLFF
14 TRBJ2-1 NA TRBD1 TRBV6-4 TGTGCCAGCAGTCGGGACAGCTCCTACAATGAGCAGTTCTTC CASSRDSSYNEQFF
12 TRBJ2-5 NA NA TRBV6-5 TGTGCCAGCTCAACGGTGGGGGAGACCCAGTACTTC CASSTVGETQYF
13 TRBJ1-5 NA NA TRBV2 TGTGCCAGCAGGGGGCTGGGGTATCAGCCCCAGCATTTT CASRGLGYQPQHF
16 TRBJ2-5 NA NA TRBV10-2 TGCGCCAGCAGGACCCTGGGCGGACCTCACCAAGAGACCCAGTACTTC CASRTLGGPHQETQYF
13 TRBJ1-1 NA NA TRBV18 TGTGCCAGCTCACTAGGATTGAACACTGAAGCTTTCTTT CASSLGLNTEAFF
14 TRBJ2-2 NA TRBD2 TRBV11-3 TGTGCCAGCAGCCCCGCTGCGGGGGTCGGGGAGCTGTTTTTT CASSPAAGVGELFF
16 TRBJ2-1 NA NA TRBV7-9 TGTGCCAGCAGCTTAAGTTTTGGGAAGTCCTACAATGAGCAGTTCTTC CASSLSFGKSYNEQFF
17 TRBJ1-6 few TRBD1 TRBV7-9 TGTGCCAGCAGCCCCACCGGACAGGGGTGGCTTAATTCACCCCTCCACTTT CASSPTGQGWLNSPLHF
17 TRBJ2-7 NA TRBD2 TRBV7-2 TGTGCCAGCAGCCCAACCCCTCTAGCGGGCCTCTCCTACGAGCAGTACTTC CASSPTPLAGLSYEQYF
15 TRBJ1-5 NA NA TRBV7-2 TGTGCCAGCAGCTTCCCGTCTTCGACGGGTCAGCCCCAGCATTTT CASSFPSSTGQPQHF
15 TRBJ2-1 NA NA TRBV13 TGTGCCAGCGGGGGGGCGCGAAATCCCCCCAATGAGCAGTTCTTC CASGGARNPPNEQFF
15 TRBJ2-1 NA NA TRBV12-1 TGTGCCAGCAGCTCGCCAGACTATACCTACAATGAGCAGTTCTTC CASSSPDYTYNEQFF
14 TRBJ2-7 NA TRBD2 TRBV6-2/TRBV6-3 TGTGCCAGCAGTTATCTAGCGGGAGCGGACGAGCAGTACTTC CASSYLAGADEQYF
13 TRBJ1-3 NA NA TRBV6-5 TGTGCCAGCAGCCCCCAGGCTGGAAACACCATATATTTT CASSPQAGNTIYF
12 TRBJ2-5 NA NA TRBV2 TGTGCCAGCAGTATCGGTCAAGAGACCCAGTACTTC CASSIGQETQYF
14 TRBJ1-2 NA NA TRBV28 TGTGCCAGCAGTTTAGAAGGGCCTAAGGATGGCTACACCTTC CASSLEGPKDGYTF
14 TRBJ2-7 NA NA TRBV3-1/TRBV3-2 TGTGCCAGCAGCCCGCGCCGGGACTCCTACGAGCAGTACTTC CASSPRRDSYEQYF
13 TRBJ2-7 NA TRBD1 TRBV18 TGTGCCAGCTCCCCCCAGGGGGCCTACGAGCAGTACTTC CASSPQGAYEQYF
12 TRBJ1-1 NA NA TRBV7-2 TGTGCCAGCAGCTTCTCGGGAGGTGAAGCTTTCTTT CASSFSGGEAFF